This note documents a single T cell receptor beta chain sequence. The target antigen is unknown. The sample originates from a study of T cell responses to AZD1222 COVID-19 vaccine. Turning to the study itself: Second doses that came at about 4 or about 12 weeks were put together.

TCRdb's table, derived via immunoSEQ multiplex PCR, lists solely in-frame clones and lacks some. The sample lists about 160,000 clones, 94% occurring once. Per the germline V gene, CDR1 is SEHNR and CDR2 is FQNEAQ (reference sequence). Unmatched junction bases numbered 1, after V lost 2 bases and J lost 0 bases. The CDR3 loop spans 16 amino acids. Study-wide points: Within unmutated variant regions lay the reported targets of nearly half of spike-specific TCRs. Repertoire sampling occurred only after the peak T cell response. Spike-specific TCR breadth and depth grew following two AZD1222 doses.

This specimen was peripheral blood, taken on day 0 of AZD1222 vaccination. This sequence was found in an adult in good health. The chain recombines TRBV7-9 with TRBJ1-3, with 10 bases identical to TRBD1. The CDR3 sequence: CASSLRTGGSGNTIYF. Written as DNA, the CDR3 is TGTGCCAGCAGCTTAAGGACAGGGGGCTCTGGAAACACCATATATTTT.